This T cell receptor beta chain was observed in a study of T cell responses to AZD1222 COVID-19 vaccine. V dropped 3 bases and J dropped 6 bases, with 8 bases sitting between them. This CDR3 region has 12 residues. Looked up from germline, CDR1 is LNHDA and CDR2 is SQIVND (reference sequence). Repertoires were generated with immunoSEQ multiplex PCR, while TCRdb's copy carries only in-frame clones and drops some. This sample carries 50,000 to 65,000 clones, approximately 85% of them seen once, and the ten largest clones take approximately 25%. The TCR sequence derives from an adult who received the AZD1222 COVID-19 vaccine. The chain combines TRBV19 with TRBJ2-5, with D perhaps matching TRBD2 (5 bases). Here the sequenced sample was peripheral blood, taken 28 days after the second AZD1222 dose. The CDR3 spells CASSMVGKTQYF. The CDR3 DNA follows: TGTGCCAGTAGTATGGTCGGGAAGACCCAGTACTTC.